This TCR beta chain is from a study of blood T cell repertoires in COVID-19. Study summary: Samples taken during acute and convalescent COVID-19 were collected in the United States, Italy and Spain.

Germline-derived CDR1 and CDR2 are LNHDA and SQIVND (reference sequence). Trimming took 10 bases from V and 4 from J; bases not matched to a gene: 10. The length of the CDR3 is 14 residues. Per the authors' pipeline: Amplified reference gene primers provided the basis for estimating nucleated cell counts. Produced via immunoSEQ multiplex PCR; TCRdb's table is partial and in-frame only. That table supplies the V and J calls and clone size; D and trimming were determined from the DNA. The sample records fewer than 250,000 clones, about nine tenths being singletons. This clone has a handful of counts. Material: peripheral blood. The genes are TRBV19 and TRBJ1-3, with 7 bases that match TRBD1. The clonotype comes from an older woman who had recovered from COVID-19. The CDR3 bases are TGTGCCACGAACCCACAGGGGCAGGGAAACACCATATATTTT. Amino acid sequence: CATNPQGQGNTIYF.